This T cell receptor (beta chain) was sequenced during a study of T cells in localized non-small cell lung cancer (dated by TCRdb to 2019 to 2021). The study in broad terms: The study analyzed T cell repertoires of 200 to 250 early-stage NSCLC patients, comparing tumors and uninvolved tumor-adjacent lungs. The cohort was made up of around 220 treatment-naive NSCLC patients whose localized lung tumors had been resected. NSCLC patients had a mean age of approximately 66 years, and around 130 were male and around 110 female. Beyond this particular receptor, the publication reports: A median of roughly 60 of the top 100 tumor clones turned up in the paired uninvolved adjacent lung, and approximately 30 of those clones also ranked among the top 100 of that same adjacent lung. Higher T cell density in blood was associated with longer overall survival, whereas higher clonality in adjacent lung was associated with shorter survival. Multi-region tumor sequencing was not performed, so intratumor heterogeneity could not be excluded. The highest T cell clonality was observed in uninvolved tumor-adjacent lung, where clonality exceeded that of tumor, suggesting that antigenic responses were more focused in uninvolved tumor-adjacent lung. Because of the exploratory design, TCR variables were selected using unadjusted p-values without false-discovery rate correction.

The immunoSEQ Assay was used to sequence TCR beta CDR3 regions from DNA. Concerning the study's data processing: To compute T cell density, TCR beta template counts were normalized to usable DNA, which was estimated by amplifying housekeeping genes. The preseqR package was used to estimate richness by extrapolating to 400,000 templates for PBMC samples and to 120,000 templates for tissue samples. Clonality was defined as one minus Pielou's evenness. To identify tissue-enriched TCRs, differential abundance testing was run on productive amino-acid clonotypes with a minimum total count of 5 and an alpha of 0.1. Repertoire overlap between compartments was quantified with the Jaccard Index and Morisita Overlap Index. TCR beta CDR3s were clustered by GLIPH together with public tetramer-defined viral CDR3s, and at least three viral sequences plus V-gene enrichment were required for viral motifs. TCRdb took this table from immuneACCESS and kept in-frame rearrangements with V and J called. Such tables lack part of the clones; where checked against another copy, unresolved V genes explain under half of the gap, and the rest is unexplained. The DNA was the basis for D and trimming; V, J and clone size are from that table. The sample contains approximately 3,000 clones, roughly a quarter of them found a single time. In total, the top ten clones hold around 20% of the sample.

Reading the germline V gene gives CDR1 MNHGY and CDR2 SAAAGT. From its cysteine to its phenylalanine, the CDR3 spans 15 amino acids. Just the 45-base CDR3 DNA is kept, in frame starting at base 1. V gives up 0 bases and J gives up 5 bases, and the segment between their germline ends measures 10 bases. A few counts support this clone. Its binding antigen is unknown. There are no base qualities to consult, and no much larger clone falls within one base. At diagnosis, tumor, uninvolved tumor-adjacent lung and peripheral blood were collected and then preserved as a mix of FFPE and fresh-frozen material. The chain was built from TRBV6-8 and TRBJ1-4, and perhaps TRBD1 as D gene, on 5 matching bases. The sample consisted of lung tumor tissue, taken before any cancer treatment. This TCR was sampled from a woman aged 35 to 70 with stage I lung adenocarcinoma. The DNA sequence follows: TGTGCCAGCAGTTACTCGGGGCCGAGGAATGAAAAACTGTTTTTT. This sequence encodes CASSYSGPRNEKLFF.